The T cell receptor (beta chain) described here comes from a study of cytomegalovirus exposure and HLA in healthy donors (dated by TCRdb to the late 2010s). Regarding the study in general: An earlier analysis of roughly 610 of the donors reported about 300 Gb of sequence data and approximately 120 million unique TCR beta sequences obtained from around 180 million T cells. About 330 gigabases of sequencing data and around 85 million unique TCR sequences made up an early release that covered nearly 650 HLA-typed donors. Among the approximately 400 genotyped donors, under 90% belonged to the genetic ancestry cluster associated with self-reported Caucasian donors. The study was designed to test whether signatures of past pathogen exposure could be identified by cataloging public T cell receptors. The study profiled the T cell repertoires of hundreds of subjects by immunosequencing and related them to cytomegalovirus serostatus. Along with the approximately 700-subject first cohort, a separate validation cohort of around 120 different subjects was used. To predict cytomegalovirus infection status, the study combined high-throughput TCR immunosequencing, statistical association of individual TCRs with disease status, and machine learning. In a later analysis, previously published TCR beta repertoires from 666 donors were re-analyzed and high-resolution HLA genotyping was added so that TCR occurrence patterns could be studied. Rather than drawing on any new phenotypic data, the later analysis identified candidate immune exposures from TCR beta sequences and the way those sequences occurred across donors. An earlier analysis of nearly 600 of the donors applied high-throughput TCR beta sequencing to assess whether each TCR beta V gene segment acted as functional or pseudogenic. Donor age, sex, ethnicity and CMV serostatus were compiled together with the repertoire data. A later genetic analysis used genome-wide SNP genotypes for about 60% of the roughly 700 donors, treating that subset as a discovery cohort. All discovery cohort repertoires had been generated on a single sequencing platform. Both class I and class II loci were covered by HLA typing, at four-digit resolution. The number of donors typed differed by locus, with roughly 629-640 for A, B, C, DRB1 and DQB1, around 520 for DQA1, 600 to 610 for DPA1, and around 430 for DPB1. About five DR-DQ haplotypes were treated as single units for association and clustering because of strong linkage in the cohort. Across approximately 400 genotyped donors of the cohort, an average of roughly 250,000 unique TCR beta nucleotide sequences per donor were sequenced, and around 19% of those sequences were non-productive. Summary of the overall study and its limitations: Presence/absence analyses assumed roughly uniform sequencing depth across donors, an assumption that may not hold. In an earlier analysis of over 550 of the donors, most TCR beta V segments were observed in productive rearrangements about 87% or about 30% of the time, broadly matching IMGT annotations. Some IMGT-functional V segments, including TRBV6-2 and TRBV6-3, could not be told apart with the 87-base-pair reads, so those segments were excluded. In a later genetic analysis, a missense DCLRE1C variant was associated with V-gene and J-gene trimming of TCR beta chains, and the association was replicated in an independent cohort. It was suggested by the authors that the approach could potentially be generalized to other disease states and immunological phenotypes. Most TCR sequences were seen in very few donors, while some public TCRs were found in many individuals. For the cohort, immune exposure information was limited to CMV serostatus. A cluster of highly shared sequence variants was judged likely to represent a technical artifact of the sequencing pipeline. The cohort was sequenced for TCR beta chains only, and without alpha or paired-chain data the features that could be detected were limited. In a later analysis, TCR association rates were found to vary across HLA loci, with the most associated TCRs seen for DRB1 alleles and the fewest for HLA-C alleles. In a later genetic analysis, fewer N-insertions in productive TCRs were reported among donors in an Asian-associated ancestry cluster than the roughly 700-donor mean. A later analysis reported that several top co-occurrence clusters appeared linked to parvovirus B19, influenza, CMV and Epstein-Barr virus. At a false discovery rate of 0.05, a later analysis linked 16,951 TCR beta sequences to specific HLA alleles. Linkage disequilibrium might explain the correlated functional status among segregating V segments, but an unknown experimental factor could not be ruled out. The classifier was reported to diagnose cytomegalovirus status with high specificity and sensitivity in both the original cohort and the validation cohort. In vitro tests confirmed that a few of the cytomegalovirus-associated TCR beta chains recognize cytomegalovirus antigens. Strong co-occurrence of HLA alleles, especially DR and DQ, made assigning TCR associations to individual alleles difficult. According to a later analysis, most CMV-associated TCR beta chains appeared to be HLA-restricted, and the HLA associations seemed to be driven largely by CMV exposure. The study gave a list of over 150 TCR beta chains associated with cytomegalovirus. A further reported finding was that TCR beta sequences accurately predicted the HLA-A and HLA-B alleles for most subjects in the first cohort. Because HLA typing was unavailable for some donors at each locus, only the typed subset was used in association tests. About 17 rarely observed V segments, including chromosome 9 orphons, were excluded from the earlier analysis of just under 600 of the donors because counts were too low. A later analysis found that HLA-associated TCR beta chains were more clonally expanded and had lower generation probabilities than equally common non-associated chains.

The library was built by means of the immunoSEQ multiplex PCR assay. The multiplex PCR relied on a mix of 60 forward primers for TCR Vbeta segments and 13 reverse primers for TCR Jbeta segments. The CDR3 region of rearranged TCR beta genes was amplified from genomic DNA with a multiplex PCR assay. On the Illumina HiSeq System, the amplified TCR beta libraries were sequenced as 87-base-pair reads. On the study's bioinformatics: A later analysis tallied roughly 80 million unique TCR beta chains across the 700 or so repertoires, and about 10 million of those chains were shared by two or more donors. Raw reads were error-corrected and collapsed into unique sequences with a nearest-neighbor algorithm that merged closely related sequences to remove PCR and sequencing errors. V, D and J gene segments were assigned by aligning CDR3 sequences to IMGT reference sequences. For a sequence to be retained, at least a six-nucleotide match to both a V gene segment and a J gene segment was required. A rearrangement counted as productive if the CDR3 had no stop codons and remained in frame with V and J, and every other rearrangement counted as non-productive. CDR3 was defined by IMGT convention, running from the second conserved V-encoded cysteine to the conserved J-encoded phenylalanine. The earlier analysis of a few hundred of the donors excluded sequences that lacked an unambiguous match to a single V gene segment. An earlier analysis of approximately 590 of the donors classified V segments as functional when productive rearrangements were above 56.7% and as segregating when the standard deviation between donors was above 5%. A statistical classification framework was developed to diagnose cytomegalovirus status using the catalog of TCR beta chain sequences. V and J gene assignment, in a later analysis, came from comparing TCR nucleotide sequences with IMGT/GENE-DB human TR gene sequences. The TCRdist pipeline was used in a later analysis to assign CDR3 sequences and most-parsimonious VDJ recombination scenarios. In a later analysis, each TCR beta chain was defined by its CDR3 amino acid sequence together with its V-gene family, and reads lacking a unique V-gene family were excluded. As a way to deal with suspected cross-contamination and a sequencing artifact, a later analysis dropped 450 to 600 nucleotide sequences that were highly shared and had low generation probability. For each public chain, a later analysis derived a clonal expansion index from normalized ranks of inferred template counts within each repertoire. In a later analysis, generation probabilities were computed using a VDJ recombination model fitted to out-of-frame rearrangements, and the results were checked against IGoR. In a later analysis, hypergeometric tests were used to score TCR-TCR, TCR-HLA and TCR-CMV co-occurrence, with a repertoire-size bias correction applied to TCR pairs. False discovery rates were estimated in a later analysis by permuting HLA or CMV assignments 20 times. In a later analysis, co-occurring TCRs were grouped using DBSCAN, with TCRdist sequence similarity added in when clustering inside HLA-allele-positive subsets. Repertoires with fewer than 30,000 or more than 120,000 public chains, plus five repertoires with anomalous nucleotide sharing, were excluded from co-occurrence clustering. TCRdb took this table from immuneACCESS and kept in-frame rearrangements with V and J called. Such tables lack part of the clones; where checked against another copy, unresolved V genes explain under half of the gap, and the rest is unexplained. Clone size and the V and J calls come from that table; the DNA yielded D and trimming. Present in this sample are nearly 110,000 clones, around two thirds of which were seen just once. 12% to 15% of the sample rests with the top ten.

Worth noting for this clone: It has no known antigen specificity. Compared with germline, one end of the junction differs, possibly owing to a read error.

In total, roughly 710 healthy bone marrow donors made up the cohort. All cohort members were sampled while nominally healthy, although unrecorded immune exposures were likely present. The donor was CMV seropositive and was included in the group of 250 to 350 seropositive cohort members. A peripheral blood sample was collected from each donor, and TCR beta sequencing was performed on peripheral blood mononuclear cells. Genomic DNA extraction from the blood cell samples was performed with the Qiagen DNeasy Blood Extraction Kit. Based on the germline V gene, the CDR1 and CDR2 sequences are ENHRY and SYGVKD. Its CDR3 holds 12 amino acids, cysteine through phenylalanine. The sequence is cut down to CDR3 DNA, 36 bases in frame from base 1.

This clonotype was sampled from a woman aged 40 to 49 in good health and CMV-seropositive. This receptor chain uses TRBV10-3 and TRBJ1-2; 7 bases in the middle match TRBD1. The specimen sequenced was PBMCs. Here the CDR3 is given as CAISESRGQSLF. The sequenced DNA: TGTGCCATCAGTGAGTCTCGGGGACAGAGCCTTTTC.